These T cell receptor beta chains were read from a single sample in a study of shared clonotypes between healthy human individuals. Clones were sequenced by immunoSEQ multiplex PCR, and TCRdb holds only the in-frame ones, with some missing. The profile shows roughly 2.6 million clones, around 90% of them singletons. Sequencing input: naive CD4+ T cells sorted from blood. The receptors were sampled from a man between 18 and 29 years old in good health. CDR3s include the opening cysteine and the closing phenylalanine or tryptophan. A D gene is named only where the DNA matches it firmly. Clone sizes are given selectively: once, few, many, or a class where the clone is expanded.

v_gene: TRBV6-1; d_gene: NA; abundance: NA; j_gene: TRBJ2-7; CDR3nt: TGTGCCAGCAGTGCACGAATACAGGGCGGCGGCGAGCAGTACTTC; CDR3aa: CASSARIQGGGEQYF
v_gene: TRBV10-3; d_gene: TRBD1; abundance: NA; j_gene: TRBJ2-7; CDR3nt: TGTGCCATCAGTCTTACAGGGGCCTACGAGCAGTACTTC; CDR3aa: CAISLTGAYEQYF
v_gene: TRBV2; d_gene: TRBD2; abundance: NA; j_gene: TRBJ2-7; CDR3nt: TGTGCCAGCAGTCCCACTAGCGGGGGGATCTCCGAGCAGTACTTC; CDR3aa: CASSPTSGGISEQYF
v_gene: TRBV6-7; d_gene: TRBD1; abundance: NA; j_gene: TRBJ1-1; CDR3nt: TGTGCCAGCAGTTACCTGGGACAGACCAACACTGAAGCTTTCTTT; CDR3aa: CASSYLGQTNTEAFF
v_gene: TRBV6-6; d_gene: NA; abundance: NA; j_gene: TRBJ2-1; CDR3nt: TGTGCCAGCAGTTTCGACTTAAGCTCCTACAATGAGCAGTTCTTC; CDR3aa: CASSFDLSSYNEQFF
v_gene: TRBV6-1; d_gene: TRBD1; abundance: NA; j_gene: TRBJ2-1; CDR3nt: TGTGCCAGCACCGGACAGGGGAACAATGAGCAGTTCTTC; CDR3aa: CASTGQGNNEQFF
v_gene: TRBV7-8; d_gene: NA; abundance: NA; j_gene: TRBJ1-1; CDR3nt: TGTGCCAGCATAAAAGGGGGGGGAAAGAACACTGAAGCTTTCTTT; CDR3aa: CASIKGGGKNTEAFF
v_gene: TRBV7-2; d_gene: NA; abundance: NA; j_gene: TRBJ1-1; CDR3nt: TGTGCCAGCAGCTTACTTTCGGGGACCTTGAACACTGAAGCTTTCTTT; CDR3aa: CASSLLSGTLNTEAFF
v_gene: TRBV5-1; d_gene: TRBD1; abundance: NA; j_gene: TRBJ2-7; CDR3nt: TGCGCCAGCAGCTTGGCCAAAGGGGACAGGTCCGCTGTCGAGCAGTACTTC; CDR3aa: CASSLAKGDRSAVEQYF
v_gene: TRBV5-1; d_gene: TRBD1; abundance: NA; j_gene: TRBJ1-3; CDR3nt: TGCGCCAGCAGCTGGGGGGACAGCTACTCTGGAAACACCATATATTTT; CDR3aa: CASSWGDSYSGNTIYF
v_gene: TRBV2; d_gene: NA; abundance: NA; j_gene: TRBJ2-2; CDR3nt: TGTGCCAGCAGTGTGGGGGTATTGAACACCGGGGAGCTGTTTTTT; CDR3aa: CASSVGVLNTGELFF
v_gene: TRBV7-2; d_gene: TRBD1; abundance: NA; j_gene: TRBJ1-2; CDR3nt: TGTGCCAGCAGCCCGGGACAGCCCACTAACTATGGCTACACCTTC; CDR3aa: CASSPGQPTNYGYTF
v_gene: TRBV10-3; d_gene: NA; abundance: NA; j_gene: TRBJ1-5; CDR3nt: TGTGCCATCAGTGAGTCGGGCTATTATAGCAATCAGCCCCAGCATTTT; CDR3aa: CAISESGYYSNQPQHF
v_gene: TRBV7-2; d_gene: TRBD2; abundance: NA; j_gene: TRBJ2-1; CDR3nt: TGTGCCAGCAGCTTAGGGACTAGCAATGAGCAGTTCTTC; CDR3aa: CASSLGTSNEQFF
v_gene: TRBV6-6; d_gene: NA; abundance: NA; j_gene: TRBJ1-1; CDR3nt: TGTGCCAGCAGTTATGTGTGGGGGACTGAAGCTTTCTTT; CDR3aa: CASSYVWGTEAFF
v_gene: TRBV2; d_gene: TRBD2; abundance: NA; j_gene: TRBJ2-7; CDR3nt: TGTGCCAGACGGCCTAGCGGGACCTACGAGCAGTACTTC; CDR3aa: CARRPSGTYEQYF
v_gene: TRBV9; d_gene: NA; abundance: NA; j_gene: TRBJ1-3; CDR3nt: TGTGCCAGCAGCGAAGGACAGTCTGGAAACACCATATATTTT; CDR3aa: CASSEGQSGNTIYF
v_gene: TRBV7-2; d_gene: TRBD2; abundance: once; j_gene: TRBJ2-1; CDR3nt: TGTGCCAGCAGCTTAAACGGGGGGGTTGAGCAGTTCTTC; CDR3aa: CASSLNGGVEQFF
v_gene: TRBV21-1; d_gene: NA; abundance: NA; j_gene: TRBJ2-3; CDR3nt: TGTGCCAGCAGCAAAGAAGGCTCAGGGGTGGGCAGGACAGATACGCAGTATTTT; CDR3aa: CASSKEGSGVGRTDTQYF
v_gene: TRBV19; d_gene: NA; abundance: NA; j_gene: TRBJ1-4; CDR3nt: TGTGCCAGTAGTATAGGTTTCGGTGAAAAACTGTTTTTT; CDR3aa: CASSIGFGEKLFF
v_gene: TRBV5-1; d_gene: NA; abundance: NA; j_gene: TRBJ1-2; CDR3nt: TGCGCCAGCAGCCCTACGGGAGGAAACTATGGCTACACCTTC; CDR3aa: CASSPTGGNYGYTF
v_gene: TRBV7-2; d_gene: NA; abundance: once; j_gene: TRBJ1-2; CDR3nt: TGTGCCAGCAGCTTAGGGAGGGGCTACACCTTC; CDR3aa: CASSLGRGYTF
v_gene: TRBV5-4; d_gene: NA; abundance: NA; j_gene: TRBJ2-7; CDR3nt: TGTGCCAGCAGCTTGGAGCCCGGGACACGTCGCTACGAGCAGTACTTC; CDR3aa: CASSLEPGTRRYEQYF
v_gene: TRBV9; d_gene: TRBD2; abundance: NA; j_gene: TRBJ2-1; CDR3nt: TGTGCCAGCAGCCCTAGACTAGCGGGAAACAATGAGCAGTTCTTC; CDR3aa: CASSPRLAGNNEQFF
v_gene: TRBV15; d_gene: NA; abundance: NA; j_gene: TRBJ2-5; CDR3nt: TGTGCCACCAGCCCCAAGGGGCCTAAAGAGACCCAGTACTTC; CDR3aa: CATSPKGPKETQYF